The 13 T cell receptor beta chains reported below all come from one sample, sequenced in a study of low-dose radiotherapy and immunotherapy resistance in tumors. The time point here: before trial treatment. Gene-specific TRAV and TRBV primers were used for first-strand cDNA, covering alpha and beta chains. The authors ran about 21 PCR cycles to amplify TCRs with a constant-region primer and V-primer adapter. TCRdb independently ran MiXCR on the reads; one entry per CDR3 protein. The repertoire holds about 64,000 distinct CDR3 sequences, with more than 20% as singletons. Source: PBMCs, taken before treatment. The receptors originated from a male donor with rectosigmoid adenocarcinoma.

This clonotype was observed many times. This chain joins TRBV27 and TRBJ2-1; TRBD2 aligns across 9 bases. This CDR3 is 16 amino acids long. The germline V gene has CDR1 MNHEY and CDR2 SMNVEV (reference sequence). J was trimmed by 0 bases and V by 4 bases; bases with no gene match: 4. The CDR3 nucleotides are TGTGCCAGCAGTTCCGGACTAGCGACCTCCTACAATGAGCAGTTCTTC. It is translated as CASSSGLATSYNEQFF.

The sample holds many counts of this clonotype. The rearrangement joins TRBV6-5 to TRBJ1-5; D is unclear. The CDR3 has 13 amino acids. CDR1 and CDR2 from the germline V gene are MNHEY and SVGAGI. The V and J ends lost 5 bases and 11 bases respectively, with 16 bases between them. The CDR3 loop is CASSGRTQSAQHF. The DNA of the CDR3 is TGTGCCAGCAGTGGACGGACGCAATCAGCCCAGCATTTT.

The chain is built from TRBV4-1 and TRBJ2-1; 11 positions agree with TRBD2. The length of the CDR3 is 17 residues. V was pared by 0 bases and J by 7 bases, with 8 bases of the junction left unmatched. Per germline, CDR1 MGHRA and CDR2 YSYEKL. CDR3 sequence reads: CASSQDKASGRSNEQFF. The CDR3 DNA is TGCGCCAGCAGCCAAGATAAGGCTAGCGGGAGGTCGAATGAGCAGTTCTTC.

In this sample, this clonotype turned up many times. This chain joins TRBV9 and TRBJ1-6; D is uncertain. In germline, CDR1 is SGDLS, CDR2 YYNGEE. V was trimmed by 3 bases and J by 9 bases, leaving 10 bases between them. The CDR3 totals 13 residues. The CDR3 sequence is CASSERAGSPLHF. The CDR3 DNA reads as TGTGCCAGCAGCGAACGGGCCGGTTCACCCCTCCACTTT.

This clonotype has a count of ten or more. V is TRBV9 and J is TRBJ1-3; TRBD1 is a possible D gene (5 bases). CDR1 and CDR2 from the germline V gene are SGDLS and YYNGEE. This CDR3 spans 14 amino acids. The germline V and J ends were trimmed by 2 bases and 3 bases, with 9 bases remaining between them. CDR3 in DNA: TGTGCCAGCAGCGTGGGGCAACTTGGAAACACCATATATTTT. Residues: CASSVGQLGNTIYF.

This chain links TRBV29-1 with TRBJ2-7; D may be TRBD2 (5 bases). Per germline, CDR1 SQVTM and CDR2 ANQGSEA. CDR3 size: 11 residues. Trimming left V 4 bases short and J 2 bases short, with 6 bases between. The CDR3 protein is CSVGETYEQYF. Here the CDR3 DNA reads TGCAGCGTTGGGGAGACCTACGAGCAGTACTTC.

The V and J genes are TRBV2 and TRBJ2-1, with D unclear. V lost 7 bases to trimming and J lost 4 bases, with 11 bases between them. The length of the CDR3 is 13 residues. CDR1 and CDR2 (germline): SNHLY, FYNNEI. CDR3 sequence: CASTDEGYNEQFF. CDR3 DNA: TGTGCCAGCACGGACGAAGGGTACAATGAGCAGTTCTTC.

This clonotype was seen only a few times. J is TRBJ1-1 and V is TRBV10-1; D unclear. Germline V gives CDR1 WNHNN, CDR2 SYGVQD (reference sequence). Trimming cost V 4 bases and J 4 bases, with 13 bases left between them. This CDR3 is 14 amino acids long. The CDR3 nucleotides are TGCGCCAGCAGTGGGTCTCACATGGGCACTGAAGCTTTCTTT. Translated: CASSGSHMGTEAFF.

This clonotype was picked up many times. V usage is TRBV10-3 and J usage is TRBJ2-3; 7 bases line up with TRBD1. V was pared by 0 bases and J by 8 bases, with 5 bases of the junction left unmatched. Germline CDR1 is ENHRY and CDR2 is SYGVKD. CDR3 length equals 14 residues. The CDR3 DNA reads as TGTGCCATCAGTGAGTCAGGACAGGCGGCTACGCAGTATTTT. Translating it yields CAISESGQAATQYF.

In this sample, this clonotype turned up many times. The J gene is TRBJ2-7, the V gene TRBV2, with 10 bases fitting TRBD2. Germline V gives CDR1 SNHLY, CDR2 FYNNEI. Trimming at V came to 8 bases and at J to 2 bases, leaving 6 bases not matched to a gene. The CDR3 has 14 amino acids. In nucleotides, the CDR3 is TGTGCCAGCCGAGGACTAGCGGTGCCCTACGAGCAGTACTTC. It encodes CASRGLAVPYEQYF.

With respect to this clonotype: A single base is all that separates this from a far larger clone, so a read error is likely. The chain combines TRBV7-2 with TRBJ2-7; 14 bases are a match to TRBD2. V shed 2 bases, J shed 7 bases, and the junction held 7 bases outside the gene matches. The CDR3 sequence is 16 residues long. In germline, CDR1 is SGHTA, CDR2 FQGNSA. CDR3 coding DNA: TGTGCCAGCAGCTTATATGGGACTAGCGGGAGCGATGAGCAGTACTTC. Protein sequence: CASSLYGTSGSDEQYF.

This clonotype was seen a handful of times. V gene TRBV7-6 combines with J gene TRBJ2-7; 10 positions agree with TRBD2. This CDR3 spans 15 amino acids. CDR1 and CDR2 (germline): SGHVS, FNYEAQ. With 6 bases clipped from V and 0 bases from J, the junction kept 5 bases outside the gene matches. The CDR3 loop is CASRVAGGASYEQYF. CDR3 DNA: TGTGCCAGCAGGGTAGCGGGAGGCGCCTCCTACGAGCAGTACTTC.

The rearrangement links TRBV11-3 to TRBJ1-1; D not certain. Germline V CDR1 and CDR2: SGHNT, YENEEA. The ends were cut back, 2 bases at V and 3 bases at J, with 10 bases in the middle. The CDR3 runs to 14 residues. The CDR3 protein is CASSLRHSDTEAFF. In nucleotides, the CDR3 is TGTGCCAGCAGCTTAAGACACTCCGACACTGAAGCTTTCTTT.